The rows below give T cell receptor beta chains drawn from one sample of a study of long-term antiretroviral therapy in people with HIV. The assay was immunoSEQ multiplex PCR, and TCRdb's table has in-frame clones only and misses some. Here the sample spans about 22,000 clones, about 86% being singletons. This sample comprised unsorted PBMCs, obtained 1.3 years after starting antiretroviral therapy. The receptors derive from a man aged 55-75 years with HIV. CDR3s leave out the opening cysteine and the closing phenylalanine or tryptophan. A D gene is named only where the DNA matches it firmly. Not all rows give a size; the values are once, few, many and, for expanded clones, a class.

abundance	v_gene	d_gene	CDR3aa
NA	TRBV19	NA	ASSVGLGPDTQY
NA	TRBV5-1	NA	ASSFFRDTSPEQF
NA	TRBV6-5	NA	ASSYSASGNTIY
NA	TRBV19	NA	ASSMARNTQY
NA	TRBV18	TRBD1	ASSPSRQGVGYT
NA	TRBV11-3	NA	ASSPRQRRCEQY
NA	TRBV7-3	NA	ASGSGGDTEAF
once	TRBV4-1	NA	ASSQEWVQINSPLH
NA	TRBV2	NA	ASSGGRAANEKLF
NA	TRBV27	NA	ASSLIGDTEAF
NA	TRBV5-1	NA	ASSLGDTADSYGYT
NA	TRBV2	NA	ASADRSYEQY
NA	TRBV2	NA	ASLGTASPYEQY
NA	TRBV28	TRBD1	ASSEGAYSNYGYT
NA	TRBV29-1	NA	SVVGTASSYNEQF
NA	TRBV2	TRBD2	ASAQDTSADTQY
NA	TRBV6-1	NA	ASRDSVTYEQY
NA	TRBV19	NA	ASSIVGRGGAGANVLT
NA	TRBV13	NA	ASSRRAHGGNEQF
NA	TRBV18	NA	ASSYTGKGNTIY
NA	TRBV14	NA	ASSQALSGIDEQF
NA	TRBV5-4	TRBD2	ASSFSAGGETQY
NA	TRBV2	NA	ASSEGASA
once	TRBV27	TRBD2	ASSPLAGGNTGELF
once	TRBV27	NA	ASSNSNQPQH
once	TRBV7-8	TRBD1	ASSLNEGQGLTEAF
once	TRBV28	NA	ASSPVWGGANTGELF
NA	TRBV6-5	NA	ASSYAVGDNQPQH